The rows below give T cell receptor beta chains drawn from one sample of a study of blood T cell repertoires in COVID-19. Here immunoSEQ multiplex PCR was the method, and the copy in TCRdb shows in-frame clones only, minus some. The profile shows 150,000 to 200,000 clones, around 85% of them singletons. Source material: peripheral blood. The receptors here all came from a man aged 55 to 70 who had recovered from COVID-19. CDR3s include the opening cysteine and the closing phenylalanine or tryptophan. D genes are given only for firm matches. Not every row has a clone size; where given, it reads once, few, many or a size class.

V gene	clone size	D gene	J gene	CDR3 DNA	CDR3 protein
TRBV6-1	.	.	TRBJ1-3	TGTGCCAGCAGTGATACACAGAGCAGCTCTGGAAACACCATATATTTT	CASSDTQSSSGNTIYF
TRBV7-2	once	TRBD1	TRBJ1-5	TGTGCCAGCAGCCCCAATTTCGGACAGGGGGGGCAGCCCCAGCATTTT	CASSPNFGQGGQPQHF
TRBV4-3	.	.	TRBJ2-7	TGCGCCAGCAGCCTGGACACTTCCTACGAGCAGTACTTC	CASSLDTSYEQYF
TRBV5-1	.	TRBD1	TRBJ1-6	TGCGCCAGCAGCTCTCAGGGGGCGAACCAGGGTTCACCCCTCCACTTT	CASSSQGANQGSPLHF
TRBV5-4	.	TRBD1	TRBJ1-2	TGTGCCAGCAGCTGGGAGGACAGGGAAAACTATGGCTACACCTTC	CASSWEDRENYGYTF
TRBV7-2	.	TRBD1	TRBJ1-3	TGTGCCAGCAGCTCCGGACAGGGCGGAAACACCATATATTTT	CASSSGQGGNTIYF
TRBV5-1	.	.	TRBJ2-6	TGCGCCAGCAGAAAACAGGATTATGGGGCCAACGTCCTGACTTTC	CASRKQDYGANVLTF
TRBV29-1	once	.	TRBJ1-2	TGCAGCGTTGAAGATCTTGGCACCTTGGGCTACACCTTC	CSVEDLGTLGYTF
TRBV7-9	.	TRBD1	TRBJ1-2	TGTGCCAGCAGCCGAGCAGGGGGCGAGAACTATGGCTACACCTTC	CASSRAGGENYGYTF
TRBV2	.	.	TRBJ1-5	TGTGCCAGCACCAGGTCTCTCGCGGGGCAGCCCCAGCATTTT	CASTRSLAGQPQHF
TRBV7-2	.	TRBD1	TRBJ2-2	TGTGCCAGCAGCACCTCGACAGGGGTCACCGGGGAGCTGTTTTTT	CASSTSTGVTGELFF
TRBV10-3	.	TRBD2	TRBJ2-2	TGTGCCATCAGTGATTCGACGGGACTAGCGGGGCCAAACACCGGGGAGCTGTTTTTT	CAISDSTGLAGPNTGELFF
TRBV24-1	.	.	TRBJ2-7	TGTGCCACCGCTCCGGGACACCGAAGCTACTACGAGCAGTACTTC	CATAPGHRSYYEQYF
TRBV6-5	.	.	TRBJ1-4	TGTGCCAGCAGTTACTCCGTGGGAGGGGGAAAACTGTTTTTT	CASSYSVGGGKLFF
TRBV12-2	.	.	TRBJ2-2	TGTGCAAGTCGCTTAGCGCGGACTAGCGGGGCGAACACCGGGGAGCTGTTTTTT	CASRLARTSGANTGELFF
TRBV19	.	.	TRBJ1-6	TGTGCCAGTAGTATAGTCCGGAATTCACCCCTCCACTTT	CASSIVRNSPLHF
TRBV19	.	TRBD1	TRBJ1-4	TGTGCCAGTAGTGTCAGGGGGGAAAAACTGTTTTTT	CASSVRGEKLFF
TRBV7-8	.	TRBD2	TRBJ2-1	TGTGCCAGCAGCACGTCGCTAGCGGGATTATTCGATGAGCAGTTCTTC	CASSTSLAGLFDEQFF
TRBV10-3	.	TRBD1	TRBJ2-6	TGTGCCATCAGGGGGGACAGGGGCTCTGGGGCCAACGTCCTGACTTTC	CAIRGDRGSGANVLTF
TRBV19	.	.	TRBJ1-3	TGTGCCAGTAGTATAAGCCGCTCCTCTGGAAACACCATATATTTT	CASSISRSSGNTIYF
TRBV18	few	TRBD1	TRBJ1-6	TGTGCCAGCTCACCAGGGACAGCGGGTCATTCACCCCTCCACTTT	CASSPGTAGHSPLHF
TRBV5-6	once	.	TRBJ1-2	TGTGCCAGCAGCTTACTGGAGCAGGGCGACCATGGCTACACCTTC	CASSLLEQGDHGYTF